Listed here are 9 T cell receptor beta chains from one sample, sequenced in a study of beta chain features in type 1 diabetes. The whole isolated RNA underwent reverse transcription, so sequencing captured expressed TCRB transcripts. The table came from immunoSEQ multiplex PCR; TCRdb's copy has only in-frame clones and leaves some out. This table has some 240,000 clones, approximately 10% appearing once. Sequencing was carried out using central memory CD4+ T cells from blood. The source of these receptors is a man aged 18-30 years in good health.

This clone was seen a few times. This same CDR3 is encoded by further DNA sequences in the sample. The chain is built from TRBV30 and TRBJ2-7, with no clear D. The CDR3 runs 13 residues. Per the germline V gene, CDR1 is GTSNPN and CDR2 is SVGIG (reference sequence). Trimming pared 2 bases from V and 2 bases from J, leaving 10 bases between. The CDR3 nucleotides are TGTGCCTGGAGTCTGGGTCGGGCCTACGAGCAGTACTTC. Residues: CAWSLGRAYEQYF.

CDR3 in DNA: TGTGCCAGCAGTTCCCCGGGACAACAAGAGACCCAGTACTTC. Residues: CASSSPGQQETQYF. The rearrangement links TRBV28 to TRBJ2-5, with D tentatively TRBD1 (6 bases). With 4 bases removed from V and 2 bases from J, the gap between germline ends came to 11 bases. CDR1 is MDHEN, CDR2 SYDVKM, per germline. The CDR3 runs to 14 residues.

This clone was counted only a few times. The V and J genes are TRBV9 and TRBJ2-5; D is unclear. From germline, CDR1 is SGDLS and CDR2 YYNGEE. V shed 1 base and J shed 4 bases, with 8 bases lying between them. The CDR3 totals 13 residues. The CDR3: CASSVHGRETQYF. The CDR3 DNA reads as TGTGCCAGCAGCGTACATGGCCGAGAGACCCAGTACTTC.

This clone has only a few counts. The chain uses TRBV5-4 and TRBJ2-3, with D possibly matching TRBD2 (5 bases). V lost 4 bases to trimming and J lost 6 bases, with 12 bases between them. The germline gives CDR1 SGHNT, CDR2 YYREEE (reference sequence). The CDR3 totals 13 residues. This CDR3 is CASSQRTADTQYF. CDR3 DNA: TGTGCCAGCAGCCAAAGGACTGCGGATACGCAGTATTTT. The whole variable domain, remainder taken from reference TRBV5-4 and TRBJ2-3, is ETGVTQSPTHLIKTRGQQVTLRCSSQSGHNTVSWYQQALGQGPQFIFQYYREEENGRGNFPPRFSGLQFPNYSSELNVNALELDDSALYLCASSQRTADTQYFGPGTRLTVL.

The chain joins TRBV5-4 to TRBJ2-7, with 10 nucleotides matching TRBD2. CDR3 length: 15 amino acids. With V trimmed by 0 bases and J by 4 bases, 4 bases remained unmatched. CDR1 is SGHNT and CDR2 is YYREEE in the germline V gene (reference sequence). Here the CDR3 reads CASSLAGLAAYEQYF. CDR3 bases: TGTGCCAGCAGCTTGGCCGGACTAGCGGCTTACGAGCAGTACTTC.

This clone came up a few times. Within the sample, other DNA sequences also encode this same CDR3. The chain combines TRBV7-3 with TRBJ2-3; a weak D match, TRBD1 (6 bases). V lost 2 bases to trimming and J lost 0 bases, with 6 bases between them. In germline, CDR1 is SGHTA, CDR2 FQGTGA. The CDR3 loop spans 14 amino acids. In DNA, the CDR3 is TGTGCCAGCAGCTTAGGGACAAGCACAGATACGCAGTATTTT. Protein sequence: CASSLGTSTDTQYF.

This clone turned up a few times. The genes are TRBV2 and TRBJ1-2; D is uncertain. The germline V and J ends were trimmed by 2 bases and 2 bases, with 6 bases remaining between them. CDR1 and CDR2 (germline): SNHLY, FYNNEI. CDR3 size: 13 residues. The CDR3 DNA reads as TGTGCCAGCAGTGAATCCAGGAACTATGGCTACACCTTC. Translated, it gives CASSESRNYGYTF.

The rearrangement joins TRBV13 to TRBJ2-5; possibly TRBD1 for D (6 bases). Per germline, CDR1 PRHDT and CDR2 FYEKMQ (reference sequence). Trimming shortened V by 3 bases and J by 1 base, and 12 bases separated the two germline ends. CDR3 length: 15 residues. The CDR3 DNA reads TGTGCCAGCAGCTTGGCAGGGGTTGGCCAAGAGACCCAGTACTTC. Translation gives CASSLAGVGQETQYF.

This clone was seen a few times. V gene TRBV28 combines with J gene TRBJ2-3; D ambiguous. The CDR3 runs 12 residues. Trimming removed 1 base from V and 6 bases from J, with 5 bases in between. Germline V CDR1 and CDR2: MDHEN, SYDVKM. This CDR3 reads CASSLSRDTQYF. The CDR3 DNA sequence: TGTGCCAGCAGTTTATCTCGGGATACGCAGTATTTT.